Listed below are T cell receptor beta chains from one sample, sequenced in a study of human T cells and chemical hapten exposure. Each CDR3 protein gets one entry after TCRdb re-called the RACE reads with MiXCR. The sample yields a few hundred thousand distinct CDR3 sequences, about 6.3% seen once. Material: whole blood, obtained in connection with sensitization to the hapten diphenylcyclopropenone (DPC). The receptors come from a woman younger than 30 with alopecia areata. Some clones in this sample may be carry-over from other donors' samples. Each CDR3 is given with its conserved first and last residue. The order of the fields is V gene, clone size, J gene, CDR3 protein. Only part of the rows carry a size: once, few, many, or a class if the clone is expanded.

>TRBV27|NA|TRBJ1-5
CASSLTQGNNQPQHF
>TRBV6-6|few|TRBJ1-1
CASSPRYTEAFF
>TRBV12-3/TRBV12-4|many|TRBJ1-2
CASSLDGVRGRGYTF
>TRBV4-2|many|TRBJ1-1
CASSHFDRVKAFF
>TRBV20-1|NA|TRBJ1-6
CGARDPRTGANSPLHF
>TRBV15|NA|TRBJ1-2
CATSLKLAGSGGYTF
>TRBV5-1|NA|TRBJ2-7
CASSIHGGAYEQYF
>TRBV15|few|TRBJ2-6
CATSRERDSGANVLTF
>TRBV12-3/TRBV12-4|NA|TRBJ1-4
CASSPRTGSSEKLFF
>TRBV20-1|NA|TRBJ1-1
CSARVPGRAEAFF
>TRBV20-1|NA|TRBJ1-6
CSAKPGVGNSPLHF
>TRBV7-2|many|TRBJ1-3
CASSLEAGTGNTIYF
>TRBV6-5|NA|TRBJ2-2
CATSRGTPGELFF
>TRBV5-4|NA|TRBJ1-2
CASSPSGGASPRYGYTF
>TRBV7-2|many|TRBJ2-1
CASSKTSGDEQFF
>TRBV10-3|NA|TRBJ1-4
CAISEGSNEKLFF
>TRBV27|many|TRBJ1-6
CATRRPGLNSPLHF
>TRBV6-2/TRBV6-3|few|TRBJ2-2
CASSSGTTGTGELFF
>TRBV29-1|few|TRBJ2-1
CSAATPSYNEQFF
>TRBV3-1|few|TRBJ1-6
CASSHSQGSSPLHF
>TRBV7-9|many|TRBJ2-3
CASSLALEDTQYF
>TRBV6-2/TRBV6-3|NA|TRBJ2-3
CASSPQRGDTQYF
>TRBV7-9|many|TRBJ2-3
CASSFGQTTDTQYF
>TRBV28|few|TRBJ2-3
CASTAGRGPSTDTQYF
>TRBV5-1|few|TRBJ2-5
CATNRSAGVETQYF
>TRBV7-2|many|TRBJ2-7
CASSFGTGDYEQYF
>TRBV20-1|NA|TRBJ2-3
CSARPPRGGLDTQYF
>TRBV3-1|many|TRBJ1-6
CASSQGFGQVGSPLHF
>TRBV6-1|few|TRBJ2-3
CASSEDILAGIDTQYF
>TRBV9|many|TRBJ2-3
CASSPRGLAVADTQYF
>TRBV6-2/TRBV6-3|NA|TRBJ1-6
CASSDIYGRGRVSPLHF
>TRBV12-3/TRBV12-4|NA|TRBJ2-3
CASSQPGTDTQYF
>TRBV4-2|NA|TRBJ1-1
CASSQEIGGNTEAFF
>TRBV7-9|few|TRBJ2-1
CASSQQPGRANEQFF
>TRBV12-3/TRBV12-4|few|TRBJ1-2
CASSFGTGGPSDYGYTF
>TRBV3-1|many|TRBJ1-2
CASSGQQFGYTF
>TRBV29-1|NA|TRBJ2-3
CSVVGTSSTDTQYF
>TRBV6-6|few|TRBJ1-6
CASSSPGQGISSPLHF
>TRBV2|many|TRBJ2-1
CASKAGSSYNEQFF
>TRBV10-3|many|TRBJ1-4
CAISDFGTALNEKLFF
>TRBV3-1|NA|TRBJ2-1
CASSQVSGARVFF